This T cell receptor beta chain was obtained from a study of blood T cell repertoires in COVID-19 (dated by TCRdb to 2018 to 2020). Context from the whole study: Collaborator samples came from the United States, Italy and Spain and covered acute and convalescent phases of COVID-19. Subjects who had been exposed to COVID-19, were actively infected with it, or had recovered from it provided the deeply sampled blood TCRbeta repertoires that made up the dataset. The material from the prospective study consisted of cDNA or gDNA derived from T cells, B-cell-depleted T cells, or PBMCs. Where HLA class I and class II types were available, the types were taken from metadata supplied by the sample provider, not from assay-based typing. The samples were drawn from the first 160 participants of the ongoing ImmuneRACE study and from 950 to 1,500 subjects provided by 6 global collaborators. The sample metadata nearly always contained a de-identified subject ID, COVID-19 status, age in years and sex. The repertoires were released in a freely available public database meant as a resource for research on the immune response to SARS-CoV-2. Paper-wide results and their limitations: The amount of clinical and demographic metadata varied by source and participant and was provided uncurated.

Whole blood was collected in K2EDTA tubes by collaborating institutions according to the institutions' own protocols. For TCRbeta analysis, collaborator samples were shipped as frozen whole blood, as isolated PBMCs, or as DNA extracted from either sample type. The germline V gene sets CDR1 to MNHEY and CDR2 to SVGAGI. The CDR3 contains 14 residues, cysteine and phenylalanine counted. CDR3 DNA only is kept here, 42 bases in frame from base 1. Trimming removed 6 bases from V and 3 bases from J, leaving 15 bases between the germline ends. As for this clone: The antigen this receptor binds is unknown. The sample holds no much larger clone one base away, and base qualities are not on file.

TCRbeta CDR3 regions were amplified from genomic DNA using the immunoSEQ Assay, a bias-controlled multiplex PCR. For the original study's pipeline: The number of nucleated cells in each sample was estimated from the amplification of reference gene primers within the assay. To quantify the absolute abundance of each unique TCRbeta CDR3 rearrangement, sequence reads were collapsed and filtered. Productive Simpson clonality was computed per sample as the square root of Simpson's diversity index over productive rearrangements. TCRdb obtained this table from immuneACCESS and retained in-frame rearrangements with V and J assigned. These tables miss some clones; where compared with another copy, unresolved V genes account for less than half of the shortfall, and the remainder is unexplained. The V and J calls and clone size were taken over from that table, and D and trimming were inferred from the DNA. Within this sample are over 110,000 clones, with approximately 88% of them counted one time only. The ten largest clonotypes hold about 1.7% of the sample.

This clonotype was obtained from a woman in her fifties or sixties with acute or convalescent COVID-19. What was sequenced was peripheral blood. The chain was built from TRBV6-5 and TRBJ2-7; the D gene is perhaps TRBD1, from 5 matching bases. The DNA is TGTGCCAGCAGCCGAAGTGGCAGGGACTACGAGCAGTACTTC. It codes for CASSRSGRDYEQYF.